This entry lists 9 T cell receptor beta chains sequenced from one sample in a study of T cell repertoires in ileal Crohn's disease. TCRdb's table, derived via immunoSEQ multiplex PCR, lists solely in-frame clones and lacks some. The sample lists about 7,200 clones, about four fifths occurring once. The time point: inflamed ileum from the surgical specimen. The sequencing sample was made of ileal tissue. The receptor set was obtained from an adult with Crohn's disease.

This chain uses TRBV30 with TRBJ1-5; D remains unclear. The germline V gene has CDR1 GTSNPN and CDR2 SVGIG (reference sequence). Trimming removed 3 bases from V and 7 bases from J, with 13 bases in between. This CDR3 region has 13 residues. CDR3 protein: CAWSAEEGQPQHF. Here the CDR3 DNA reads TGTGCCTGGAGCGCCGAGGAGGGACAGCCCCAGCATTTT.

This chain uses TRBV5-1 with TRBJ1-3; D gene uncertain. V shed 4 bases and J shed 0 bases, with 8 bases lying between them. CDR1 is SGHRS, CDR2 YFSETQ, per germline. This CDR3 has 14 residues. CDR3 sequence: CASSIDNSGNTIYF. The CDR3 region has the DNA TGCGCCAGCAGCATAGACAACTCTGGAAACACCATATATTTT.

The V and J genes are TRBV27 and TRBJ1-4; 8 bases are a match to TRBD1. With V trimmed by 6 bases and J by 6 bases, 12 bases remained unmatched. Looked up from germline, CDR1 is MNHEY and CDR2 is SMNVEV (reference sequence). This CDR3 is built from 16 residues. The CDR3 nucleotides are TGTGCCAGCAGCCCCCACCGGGACAGGACCTATGAAAAACTGTTTTTT. This translates into CASSPHRDRTYEKLFF. Full variable domain (outside the CDR3, taken from reference TRBV27 and TRBJ1-4): EAQVTQNPRYLITVTGKKLTVTCSQNMNHEYMSWYRQDPGLGLRQIYYSMNVEVTDKGDVPEGYKVSRKEKRNFPLILESPSPNQTSLYFCASSPHRDRTYEKLFFGSGTQLSVL.

This clone appeared a few times. The chain links TRBV6-5 to TRBJ1-2; D gene unclear. Germline V gene sequence: CDR1 MNHEY, CDR2 SVGAGI. V lost 6 bases and J lost 3, with 11 bases in between. This CDR3 contains 13 residues. CDR3 bases: TGTGCCAGCAGGATGGGCAGGCACTATGGCTACACCTTC. Encoded protein: CASRMGRHYGYTF.

The chain links TRBV10-3 to TRBJ2-3; either TRBD1 or TRBD2 may fit D (6 bases each). This CDR3 contains 14 residues. Deletions cut 8 bases from V and 2 bases from J, with 14 bases between. CDR1 ENHRY and CDR2 SYGVKD come from the germline V gene. For the CDR3, the DNA is TGTGCCATCGGGAACAGGGACTTCACAGATACGCAGTATTTT. Amino acid sequence: CAIGNRDFTDTQYF.

This clone was observed a few times. J is TRBJ1-4 and V is TRBV11-2; 9 bases map to TRBD1. With V trimmed by 3 bases and J by 4 bases, 12 bases remained unmatched. Per germline, CDR1 SGHAT and CDR2 FQNNGV. The CDR3 consists of 18 residues. The CDR3 DNA sequence: TGTGCCAGCAGCTTGTTGGCACAGGGGGCGGCTGGTAATGAAAAACTGTTTTTT. Encoded protein: CASSLLAQGAAGNEKLFF.

The chain links TRBV28 to TRBJ2-1; 9 bases agree with TRBD1. Germline values: CDR1 MDHEN, CDR2 SYDVKM. J was trimmed by 7 bases and V by 5 bases; bases with no gene match: 6. CDR3 size: 14 residues. The CDR3: CASSLGTGFNEQFF. Written as DNA, the CDR3 is TGTGCCAGCAGTCTCGGGACAGGGTTTAATGAGCAGTTCTTC.

The V gene is TRBV5-1, the J gene TRBJ1-1, with D hard to call. Germline CDR1 is SGHRS and CDR2 is YFSETQ. V lost 4 bases and J 4 bases, leaving 14 bases between the germline ends. This CDR3 spans 14 amino acids. The CDR3 region has the DNA TGCGCCAGCAGCCCAGACCGACTGATCACTGAAGCTTTCTTT. The encoded protein is CASSPDRLITEAFF.

The rearrangement uses TRBV4-2 and TRBJ2-1, with TRBD2 matching 11 bases. V shed 3 bases and J 5 bases; nucleotides not matched to a gene: 12. Germline V CDR1 and CDR2: LGHNA, YNFKEQ. The CDR3 totals 18 residues. The DNA for the CDR3 is TGTGCCAGCAGCCAGATGACACTAGCGGGGGCCGGGGACAATGAGCAGTTCTTC. Protein product: CASSQMTLAGAGDNEQFF.